What follows describes a single T cell receptor beta chain. Its antigen specificity is not known. Base qualities are not at hand, and no much larger clone is one base apart. From a lookup of the germline V gene, CDR1 and CDR2 are KGHSH and LQKENI. From cysteine to phenylalanine, the CDR3 is 16 amino acids long. CDR3 DNA is the only sequence kept; it has 48 bases, read in frame from the first base. V sheds 0 bases and J sheds 3 bases, leaving 15 bases between their ends. TCRbeta CDR3 regions were amplified from genomic DNA by means of the immunoSEQ Assay, a bias-controlled multiplex PCR. On the authors' methods: Nucleated cell counts per sample were estimated from amplification of reference gene primers within the assay. To quantify the absolute abundance of each unique TCRbeta CDR3 rearrangement, sequence reads were collapsed and filtered. For each sample, productive Simpson clonality was calculated by taking the square root of Simpson's diversity index across productive rearrangements. In TCRdb, the immuneACCESS table is reduced to in-frame sequences with V and J assigned. These tables do not hold every clone; where another copy was compared, an unresolved V gene accounts for under half, and the others remain unexplained. V and J calls and clone size are given by that table; D and trimming were obtained from the DNA. In this sample the table shows about 200,000 clones, about four fifths of which occur a single time. About 6.9% of the sample comes from the top ten.

This sample is part of a study of blood T cell repertoires in COVID-19 (TCRdb year 2020). With regard to the full study: Samples covering the acute and convalescent phases of COVID-19 were provided by collaborators in the United States, Italy and Spain. The prospective study material was composed of cDNA or gDNA derived from T cells, B-cell-depleted T cells, or PBMCs. The dataset comprised deeply sampled blood TCRbeta repertoires from subjects exposed to, actively infected with, or recovered from COVID-19. The repertoires were released in a freely available public database meant as a resource for research on the immune response to SARS-CoV-2. Samples were obtained from the ongoing ImmuneRACE study (first 160 participants) and from 1,200 or so subjects provided by 6 global collaborators. The sample metadata nearly always contained a de-identified subject ID, COVID-19 status, age in years and sex. HLA class I and class II types, where available, came from metadata supplied by the sample provider rather than from assay-based typing.

Whole blood was collected in K2EDTA tubes by collaborating institutions according to the institutions' own protocols. For TCRbeta analysis, collaborators shipped samples as frozen whole blood, isolated PBMCs, or DNA extracted from either of those sample types. Study-wide conclusions, independent of this receptor: How much clinical and demographic metadata was included differed by source and by participant, and the metadata was provided uncurated.

The chain is made from TRBV18 and TRBJ2-7, and perhaps TRBD2 as D gene, on 6 matching bases. What was sequenced was peripheral blood. The receptor's source is a man in his fifties or sixties with acute or convalescent COVID-19. The CDR3 sequence is CASSPPGLVLYYEQYF. The DNA is as follows: TGTGCCAGCTCACCACCGGGACTGGTGTTATACTACGAGCAGTACTTC.